The 24 T cell receptor beta chains below come from one sample, sequenced in a study of T cell repertoires in cytomegalovirus infection (dated by TCRdb to between 2018 and 2021). This sample was sequenced with an Illumina HiSeq 1500. In-frame beta chains were kept once TCRdb had trimmed the public reads at Q25 with fastp and called clones with MiXCR. Merged by CDR3 protein, the rows form single entries marked with the most common genes and DNA. Counted in this sample were 160,000 or so distinct CDR3 sequences; over 15% of them appeared once. The ten largest clonotypes hold under 20% of the sample. Sequencing was performed on CD8+ T cells from PBMCs. Receptor source: a human donor in good health (CMV status not recorded). Some clones in this sample may be carry-over from other donors' samples.

This clonotype appeared many times. The J gene is TRBJ1-1, the V gene TRBV7-2; TRBD1 matches at 8 bases. The CDR3 covers 20 residues. CDR1 SGHTA and CDR2 FQGNSA come from the germline V gene. Trimming cost V 5 bases and J 0 bases; bases outside gene matches: 20. CDR3 loop: CASSGGWTGTEYYLNTEAFF. The CDR3 DNA follows: TGTGCCAGCAGCGGAGGGTGGACAGGGACCGAATACTACCTGAACACTGAAGCTTTCTTT.

This chain joins TRBV24-1 and TRBJ2-1, with 12 bases lining up with TRBD2. This CDR3 region has 18 residues. Looked up from germline, CDR1 is KGHDR and CDR2 is SFDVKD. J lost 0 bases, V lost 3 bases, and 5 bases had no gene match. The CDR3 spells CATSDGLAGLSSYNEQFF. In DNA form, the CDR3 reads TGTGCCACCAGTGATGGACTAGCGGGACTATCCTCCTACAATGAGCAGTTCTTC.

This clonotype has more than one count but fewer than ten. J is TRBJ2-1 and V is TRBV7-8; D possibly corresponds to TRBD2 (7 bases). Trimming removed 1 base from V and 10 bases from J, with 14 bases in between. CDR3 size: 14 residues. Germline lookup yields CDR1 SGHVS and CDR2 FQNEAQ. CDR3 sequence: CASSLGGGHLEQFF. In DNA form, the CDR3 reads TGTGCCAGCAGCTTAGGGGGGGGGCACCTAGAGCAGTTCTTC.

In this sample, this clonotype turned up a few times. The V and J genes are TRBV28 and TRBJ2-5; 14 nucleotides line up with TRBD2. CDR3 length: 18 amino acids. The V gene's germline CDR1 is MDHEN and CDR2 SYDVKM. V gave up 4 bases and J gave up 5 bases; unmatched junction bases: 12. The CDR3 region is CASSSYEGLAGVGETQYF. CDR3 in DNA: TGTGCCAGCAGTTCTTATGAGGGACTAGCGGGAGTGGGCGAGACCCAGTACTTC.

The chain is built from TRBV6-6 and TRBJ2-1; D gene ambiguous. The germline V gene encodes CDR1 MNHNY and CDR2 SVGAGI (reference sequence). Trimming shortened V by 0 bases and J by 7 bases, and 4 bases separated the two germline ends. The CDR3 has 12 residues. CDR3 DNA: TGTGCCAGCAGTTACTCGGTGAATGAGCAGTTCTTC. Protein sequence: CASSYSVNEQFF.

This chain joins TRBV28 and TRBJ2-1, with D perhaps TRBD1 (6 bases). The germline V and J ends were trimmed by 3 bases and 4 bases, with 10 bases remaining between them. From germline, CDR1 is MDHEN and CDR2 SYDVKM. The CDR3 is 14 residues long. The CDR3: CASSFLGAYNEQFF. In DNA, the CDR3 is TGTGCCAGCAGTTTTTTGGGGGCGTACAATGAGCAGTTCTTC.

The V call is TRBV29-1, the J call TRBJ2-1, with TRBD2 identical over 8 bases. The CDR3 extends over 14 amino acids. The trim removed 2 bases at V and 10 bases at J, leaving 10 bases unmatched. CDR1 SQVTM and CDR2 ANQGSEA come from the germline V gene. CDR3 region: CSVEFVGLDREQFF. In nucleotides, the CDR3 is TGCAGCGTTGAATTCGTGGGACTAGATCGCGAGCAGTTCTTC.

This clonotype was detected a few times. V gene TRBV28 combines with J gene TRBJ1-3, with 11 bases identical to TRBD1. CDR3 size: 17 residues. J gave up 8 bases and V 1 base, and 10 bases lay outside the gene matches. Germline lookup yields CDR1 MDHEN and CDR2 SYDVKM. As DNA, the CDR3 is TGTGCCAGCAGTTTATCATGGCGGGGACAGGGGGTGGACACCATATATTTT. The encoded protein is CASSLSWRGQGVDTIYF.

The chain links TRBV7-8 to TRBJ2-1; D may be TRBD2 (7 bases). Germline V lookup: CDR1 SGHVS, CDR2 FQNEAQ. Trimming left V 5 bases short and J 4 bases short, with 12 bases between. This CDR3 is built from 14 residues. The CDR3 DNA follows: TGTGCCAGCAGCGAGGGGGGGGAGTACAATGAGCAGTTCTTC. Amino acid sequence: CASSEGGEYNEQFF.

The chain carries TRBV6-2 or TRBV6-3 and TRBJ2-7; D is ambiguous. Germline loops: CDR1 MNHEY, CDR2 SVGEGT. The CDR3 length is 18 residues. Trimming removed 2 bases from V and 0 bases from J, with 20 bases in between. In nucleotides, the CDR3 is TGTGCCAGCAGTTACCTTGGTACCGAGACGCGGACCTCCTACGAGCAGTACTTC. As protein: CASSYLGTETRTSYEQYF.

V is TRBV15 and J is TRBJ1-6; D remains ambiguous. This CDR3 comprises 17 residues. In germline, CDR1 is LNHNV, CDR2 YYDKDF (reference sequence). The germline V and J ends were trimmed by 1 base and 7 bases, with 17 bases remaining between them. In nucleotides, the CDR3 is TGTGCCACCAGCAGAGGCGCGACGGAACTTAGAAATTCACCCCTCCACTTT. Translation gives CATSRGATELRNSPLHF.

This clonotype was observed a few times. The genes are TRBV2 and TRBJ2-7, with 7 bases aligning to TRBD2. This CDR3 has 15 amino acids. V lost 10 bases and J lost 3; bases outside the gene matches: 15. Germline-derived CDR1 and CDR2 are SNHLY and FYNNEI. CDR3 sequence: CATLRGSAGIYEQYF. CDR3 nucleotide sequence: TGTGCCACCCTAAGAGGGTCAGCGGGGATCTACGAGCAGTACTTC.

The genes are TRBV6-2 or TRBV6-3 and TRBJ1-1; a weak D match, TRBD1 (5 bases). Germline CDR1 reads MNHEY; CDR2 reads SVGEGT. The CDR3 has 14 amino acids. With 6 bases removed from V and 2 bases from J, the gap between germline ends came to 13 bases. CDR3 sequence reads: CASRGRGTNTEAFF. As DNA, the CDR3 is TGTGCCAGCAGGGGGAGAGGGACTAACACTGAAGCTTTCTTT.

The chain has TRBV6-6 and TRBJ2-5; D tentatively fits TRBD1 or TRBD2 (5 bases each). V dropped 0 bases and J dropped 2 bases, with 10 bases sitting between them. The germline V gene encodes CDR1 MNHNY and CDR2 SVGAGI (reference sequence). The CDR3 contains 15 residues. The CDR3 region is CASSYSRGGQETQYF. CDR3 coding DNA: TGTGCCAGCAGTTACTCTAGGGGCGGGCAAGAGACCCAGTACTTC.

In its sample, this clonotype was seen a few times. The V call is TRBV7-2, the J call TRBJ2-7; D gene uncertain. The V end lost 5 bases, the J end lost 4 bases, and 9 bases lay between the germline ends. From germline, CDR1 is SGHTA and CDR2 FQGNSA. CDR3 length: 12 amino acids. The CDR3 DNA sequence: TGTGCCAGCAGCCAGCTGGGGTACGAGCAGTACTTC. Amino acids: CASSQLGYEQYF.

This clonotype is a singleton in its sample. V usage is TRBV5-6 and J usage is TRBJ2-3, with 10 bases aligning to TRBD1. CDR1 is SGHDT, CDR2 YYEEEE, per germline. V lost 3 bases to trimming and J lost 8 bases; unmatched junction nucleotides: 9. The CDR3 covers 15 residues. CDR3 region: CASSSDRGLGATQYF. CDR3 in DNA: TGTGCCAGCAGCTCTGACAGGGGGCTGGGAGCTACGCAGTATTTT.

This clonotype was picked up a small number of times. This chain links TRBV7-8 with TRBJ1-1; no clear D gene. Germline V gene lookup returns CDR1 SGHVS and CDR2 FQNEAQ. The CDR3 sequence is 13 residues long. V was trimmed by 0 bases and J by 6 bases, leaving 8 bases between them. The CDR3 sequence: CASSLAFGAEAFF. As DNA, the CDR3 is TGTGCCAGCAGCTTAGCATTCGGTGCTGAAGCTTTCTTT. The full variable domain, rest sourced from reference TRBV7-8 and TRBJ1-1, is GAGVSQSPRYKVAKRGQDVALRCDPISGHVSLFWYQQALGQGPEFLTYFQNEAQLDKSGLPSDRFFAERPEGSVSTLKIQRTQQEDSAVYLCASSLAFGAEAFFGQGTRLTVV.

This clonotype was recorded a few times. The chain carries TRBV6-2 or TRBV6-3 and TRBJ2-1; D remains unclear. The V gene lost 2 bases and the J gene lost 2 bases, with 10 bases spanning the gap. The CDR3 contains 15 residues. Germline CDR1 MNHEY, CDR2 SVGEGT. The chain's CDR3 is CASSYGLLPYNEQFF. The CDR3 DNA sequence: TGTGCCAGCAGTTACGGCCTACTTCCCTACAATGAGCAGTTCTTC.

This clonotype showed up just a few times. The V call is TRBV28, the J call TRBJ1-1, with D unresolved. CDR1 MDHEN and CDR2 SYDVKM come from the germline V gene. The ends were cut back, 5 bases at V and 1 base at J, with 11 bases in the middle. The CDR3 is made up of 14 amino acids. The CDR3 sequence: CASSPSGPNTEAFF. The DNA of the CDR3 is TGTGCCAGCAGTCCGTCAGGACCGAACACTGAAGCTTTCTTT.

V and J are TRBV27 and TRBJ2-4; TRBD1 agrees at 11 bases. Germline V gene sequence: CDR1 MNHEY, CDR2 SMNVEV (reference sequence). CDR3 size: 16 residues. V shed 5 bases and J 3 bases; nucleotides not matched to a gene: 6. CDR3 sequence: CASSPGTGGLKNIQYF. The CDR3 DNA reads as TGTGCCAGCAGTCCCGGGACAGGGGGACTCAAAAACATTCAGTACTTC.

The V call is TRBV19, the J call TRBJ2-1; perhaps TRBD2 as D (5 bases). Germline CDR1 is LNHDA and CDR2 is SQIVND (reference sequence). V lost 4 bases, J lost 3 bases, and 10 bases lay in between. The CDR3 runs to 14 residues. The CDR3 nucleotides read TGTGCCAGTAGTAAGGGAGTGGGCTACAATGAGCAGTTCTTC. Its protein is CASSKGVGYNEQFF.

This clonotype was recorded at least ten times. The chain carries TRBV7-6 and TRBJ1-1, with 7 bases lining up with TRBD1. The CDR3 runs 15 residues. Germline V gives CDR1 SGHVS, CDR2 FNYEAQ. J lost 4 bases, V lost 2 bases, and 7 bases had no gene match. CDR3: CASSLLDREGTEAFF. CDR3 DNA sequence: TGTGCCAGCAGCTTACTCGACAGGGAGGGCACTGAAGCTTTCTTT.

The chain uses TRBV7-2 and TRBJ2-3; 7 nucleotides agree with TRBD2. This CDR3 has 16 residues. CDR1 is SGHTA and CDR2 is FQGNSA in the germline V gene. V lost 3 bases to trimming and J lost 0 bases; unmatched junction nucleotides: 6. The CDR3 nucleotides read TGTGCCAGCAGCTTTCGAGGGAGGGCTAGCACAGATACGCAGTATTTT. The encoded protein is CASSFRGRASTDTQYF. Full variable domain (remainder filled in from reference TRBV7-2 and TRBJ2-3): GAGVSQSPSNKVTEKGKDVELRCDPISGHTALYWYRQSLGQGLEFLIYFQGNSAPDKSGLPSDRFSAERTGGSVSTLTIQRTQQEDSAVYLCASSFRGRASTDTQYFGPGTRLTVL.

This clonotype came up a few times. The CDR3 loop is CATAPTGAEYGYTF. The CDR3, as DNA: TGTGCCACCGCCCCTACAGGGGCGGAGTATGGCTACACCTTC. The rearrangement uses TRBV12-3 or TRBV12-4 and TRBJ1-2, with TRBD1 matching 7 bases. V lost 10 bases to trimming and J lost 5 bases; unmatched junction nucleotides: 13. This CDR3 comprises 14 residues.